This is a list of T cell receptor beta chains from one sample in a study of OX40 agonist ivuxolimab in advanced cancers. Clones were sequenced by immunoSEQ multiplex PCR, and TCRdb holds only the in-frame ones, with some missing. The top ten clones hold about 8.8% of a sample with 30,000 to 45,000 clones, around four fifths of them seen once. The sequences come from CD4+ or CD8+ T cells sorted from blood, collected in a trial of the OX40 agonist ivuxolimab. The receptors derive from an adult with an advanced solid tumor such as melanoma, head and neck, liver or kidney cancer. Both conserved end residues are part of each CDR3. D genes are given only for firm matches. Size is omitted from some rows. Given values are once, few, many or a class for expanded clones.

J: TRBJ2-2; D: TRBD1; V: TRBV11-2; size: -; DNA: TGTGCCAGCAGCTTAACAGGGGCGACCGGGGAGCTGTTTTTT; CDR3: CASSLTGATGELFF
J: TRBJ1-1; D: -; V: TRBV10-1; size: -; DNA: TGCGCCAGCAGTGAAAGGACAGCGAACACTGAAGCTTTCTTT; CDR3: CASSERTANTEAFF
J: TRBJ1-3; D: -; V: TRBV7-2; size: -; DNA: TGTGCCAGCAGCTTATGGTCGGGGCAGGGCGCTGGAAACACCATATATTTT; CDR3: CASSLWSGQGAGNTIYF
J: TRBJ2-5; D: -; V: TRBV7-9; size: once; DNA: TGTGCCAGCAGCTTAGGGGGGCAGCAAGAGACCCAGTACTTC; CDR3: CASSLGGQQETQYF
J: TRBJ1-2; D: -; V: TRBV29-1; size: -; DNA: TGCAGCGTTGAACCCCCGGGACTGTCCTATGGCTACACCTTC; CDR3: CSVEPPGLSYGYTF
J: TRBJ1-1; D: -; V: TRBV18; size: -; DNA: TGTGCCAGCTCACCGCTCGGGGTAGGGGACACTGAAGCTTTCTTT; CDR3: CASSPLGVGDTEAFF
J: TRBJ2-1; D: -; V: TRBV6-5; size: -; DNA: TGTGCCAGCAGTTACGGGGGTAATGAGCAGTTCTTC; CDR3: CASSYGGNEQFF
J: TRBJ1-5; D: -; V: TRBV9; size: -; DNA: TGTGCCAGCGGCCCTGGGGGAGGACCAAATCAGCCCCAGCATTTT; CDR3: CASGPGGGPNQPQHF
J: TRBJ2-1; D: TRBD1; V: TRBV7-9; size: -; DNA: TGTGCCAGCAGCTCAGACAGGGGACGCTACAATGAGCAGTTCTTC; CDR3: CASSSDRGRYNEQFF
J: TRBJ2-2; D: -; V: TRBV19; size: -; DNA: TGTGCCAGTAGTATCCGGCGGGACGGGGAGCTGTTTTTT; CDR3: CASSIRRDGELFF
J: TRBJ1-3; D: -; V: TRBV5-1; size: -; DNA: TGCGCCAGCAGTCCGCCTCAGGGTTCTGGAAACACCATATATTTT; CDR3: CASSPPQGSGNTIYF
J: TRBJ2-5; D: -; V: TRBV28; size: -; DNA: TGTGCCAGCAGTGGGGTAGCAGGGGTGGGGGAGACCCAGTACTTC; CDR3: CASSGVAGVGETQYF
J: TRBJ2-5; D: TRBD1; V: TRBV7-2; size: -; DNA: TGTGCCAGCAGCCCTCGGACAGGCGTAATCCAAGAGACCCAGTACTTC; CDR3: CASSPRTGVIQETQYF
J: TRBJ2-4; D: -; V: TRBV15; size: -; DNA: TGTGCCACCAGCAGAGATGGCACAGCCAAAAACATTCAGTACTTC; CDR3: CATSRDGTAKNIQYF
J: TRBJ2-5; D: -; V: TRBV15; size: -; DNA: TGTGCCACCAGCAGAAGAGGCCAGGAGACCCAGTACTTC; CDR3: CATSRRGQETQYF
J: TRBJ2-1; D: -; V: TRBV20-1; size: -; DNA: TGCAGTGCTAGTCACGGTTCGCAGTTCTTC; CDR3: CSASHGSQFF
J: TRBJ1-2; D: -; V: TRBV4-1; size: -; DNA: TGCGCCAGCAGCCAAGAGAGCACTTACTATGGCTACACCTTC; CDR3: CASSQESTYYGYTF
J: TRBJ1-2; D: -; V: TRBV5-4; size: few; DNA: TGTGCCAGCAGCTTGCATACGGTTAACTATGGCTACACCTTC; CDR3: CASSLHTVNYGYTF